The rows below give T cell receptor beta chains drawn from one sample of a study of beta chain features in type 1 diabetes. Only in-frame clones appear in the TCRdb table, and some are missing; sequencing was by immunoSEQ multiplex PCR. The sample records about 900,000 clones, 17% being singletons. Sequences were obtained from naive CD4+ T cells from blood. The receptor set was obtained from a woman under 30 in good health. The CDR3 runs from the conserved cysteine through the conserved F or W. The D gene is left open where the match is weak. Rows may omit the clone size; those that give it use once, few, many or a size class.

TRBV7-6	TRBJ2-1	.	few	TGTGCCAGCAGCTTAGCAGACTTCAGGAGCTCCTACAATGAGCAGTTCTTC	CASSLADFRSSYNEQFF
TRBV10-3	TRBJ1-3	TRBD1	few	TGTGCCATCAGGAGGGGACAGGGGTCAGCTGGAAACACCATATATTTT	CAIRRGQGSAGNTIYF
TRBV7-2	TRBJ2-5	.	.	TGTGCCAGCAGCTTAGCTGGTGTGCAAGAGACCCAGTACTTC	CASSLAGVQETQYF
TRBV20-1	TRBJ2-1	.	.	TGCAGTGCTAGGGATGTAGGGGAGCAGTTCTTC	CSARDVGEQFF
TRBV7-2	TRBJ2-7	.	few	TGTGCCAGCAGCTTAGGGGTGGGGTACTACGAGCAGTACTTC	CASSLGVGYYEQYF
TRBV18	TRBJ2-5	.	.	TGTGCCAGCTCATCCGGGACTCTAGAGACCCAGTACTTC	CASSSGTLETQYF
TRBV18	TRBJ2-5	TRBD1	few	TGTGCCAGCTCGAACACCGGGACAGCAGAGACCCAGTACTTC	CASSNTGTAETQYF
TRBV29-1	TRBJ2-1	.	few	TGCAGCGTGCATGCGCAGTACAATGAGCAGTTCTTC	CSVHAQYNEQFF
TRBV25-1	TRBJ1-4	TRBD1	few	TGTGCCAGCAGTGAACCCGGACAGGATAATGAAAAACTGTTTTTT	CASSEPGQDNEKLFF
TRBV27	TRBJ1-1	.	few	TGTGCCAGCAGGGGGTACCTTGGGGCTGAAGCTTTCTTT	CASRGYLGAEAFF
TRBV28	TRBJ2-5	.	few	TGTGCCAGCAGCCCAGCAGGTTCGGAGACCCAGTACTTC	CASSPAGSETQYF
TRBV5-1	TRBJ1-1	.	.	TGCGCCAGCAGCTTGACAGGATGGGGCACTGAAGCTTTCTTT	CASSLTGWGTEAFF
TRBV10-3	TRBJ2-3	TRBD2	.	TGTGCCATCGCCCCCCCTCGCGGGAGGGGGTCAGATACGCAGTATTTT	CAIAPPRGRGSDTQYF
TRBV11-2	TRBJ2-1	.	few	TGTGCCAGCAGCTCAATTAGGGGGGGTCCTGATAATGAGCAGTTCTTC	CASSSIRGGPDNEQFF
TRBV7-2	TRBJ2-1	.	.	TGTGCCAGCAGCTTATCGGGCCGGGATTACTACAATGAGCAGTTCTTC	CASSLSGRDYYNEQFF
TRBV10-3	TRBJ2-2	TRBD2	.	TGTGCCATCAGCGTGGGTGTAGCGGGAGGTACCGGGGAGCTGTTTTTT	CAISVGVAGGTGELFF
TRBV19	TRBJ2-7	TRBD2	few	TGTGCCAGTAGTAGCGCCGGGACTAGCGGGTACGAGCAGTACTTC	CASSSAGTSGYEQYF
TRBV19	TRBJ2-7	TRBD2	few	TGTGCCAGTAGTGCTAGCGGCTCCTACGAGCAGTACTTC	CASSASGSYEQYF
TRBV7-9	TRBJ1-3	.	few	TGTGCCAGCAGCTTCCGGGACACTGGAAACACCATATATTTT	CASSFRDTGNTIYF
TRBV7-2	TRBJ2-1	TRBD1	.	TGTGCCAGCAGCCCCAGACAGGGCGTCTACAATGAGCAGTTCTTC	CASSPRQGVYNEQFF
TRBV4-2	TRBJ2-7	.	.	TGTGCCAGCAGCCAAGATATGGGGGCGGGAAAGTACGAGCAGTACTTC	CASSQDMGAGKYEQYF
TRBV7-9	TRBJ2-2	.	few	TGTGCCAGCAGCTTAGACAGGGTTTACACCGGGGAGCTGTTTTTT	CASSLDRVYTGELFF
TRBV10-3	TRBJ2-7	TRBD1	.	TGTGCCATCAGTGAGTCGACTCTAAGAGACAGGGACGACGAGCAGTACTTC	CAISESTLRDRDDEQYF
TRBV27	TRBJ2-5	.	few	TGTGCCAGCAGAGATACCCTACAAGAGACCCAGTACTTC	CASRDTLQETQYF
TRBV18	TRBJ1-2	TRBD1	few	TGTGCCAGCTCACCCCCGACAGGGGGGAACTACTATGGCTACACCTTC	CASSPPTGGNYYGYTF
TRBV7-3	TRBJ1-5	.	few	TGTGCCAGCAGCTTCCGGCTGGATAGCAATCAGCCCCAGCATTTT	CASSFRLDSNQPQHF
TRBV6-1	TRBJ2-2	TRBD2	few	TGTGCCAGTACCACGGGAGGGAACACCGGGGAGCTGTTTTTT	CASTTGGNTGELFF
TRBV19	TRBJ2-3	.	few	TGTGCCAGTAGTATAAGGGAGGGCACAGATACGCAGTATTTT	CASSIREGTDTQYF
TRBV20-1	TRBJ1-2	.	few	TGCAGTGCCTCGGAGTTCTATGGCTACACCTTC	CSASEFYGYTF